This TCR beta chain was observed in a study of cytomegalovirus exposure and HLA in healthy donors. Study-level information: Among 398 genotyped donors, roughly 81% fell in the Caucasian-associated ancestry cluster. Study-level points and caveats: Most TCR beta V segments were productive about 90% or about 30% of the time in an earlier analysis. Later, TCR association rates were found to vary by HLA locus, highest for DRB1 and lowest for HLA-C. HLA alleles showed associations with roughly 17,000 TCR beta sequences in a later analysis, at a 0.05 false discovery rate.

Regarding this clone: As yet, its antigen is unknown.

Germline CDR1 SGHTA, CDR2 FQGTGA. The CDR3 loop spans 15 amino acids. With 2 bases clipped from V and 5 bases from J, the junction kept 7 bases outside the gene matches. PCR amplification relied on 60 Vbeta primers (plus 13 Jbeta primers). Sequenced by immunoSEQ multiplex PCR; TCRdb stores in-frame clones only, minus some. Its listing shows more than 45,000 clones. The chain uses TRBV7-3 and TRBJ2-5, with 8 bases matching TRBD2. This TCR came from a woman in her thirties or forties in good health and CMV-seronegative. The sequencing input was PBMCs. The CDR3 is CASSLGRGEAETQYF. The CDR3 DNA is TGTGCCAGCAGCTTAGGGCGGGGGGAGGCCGAGACCCAGTACTTC.